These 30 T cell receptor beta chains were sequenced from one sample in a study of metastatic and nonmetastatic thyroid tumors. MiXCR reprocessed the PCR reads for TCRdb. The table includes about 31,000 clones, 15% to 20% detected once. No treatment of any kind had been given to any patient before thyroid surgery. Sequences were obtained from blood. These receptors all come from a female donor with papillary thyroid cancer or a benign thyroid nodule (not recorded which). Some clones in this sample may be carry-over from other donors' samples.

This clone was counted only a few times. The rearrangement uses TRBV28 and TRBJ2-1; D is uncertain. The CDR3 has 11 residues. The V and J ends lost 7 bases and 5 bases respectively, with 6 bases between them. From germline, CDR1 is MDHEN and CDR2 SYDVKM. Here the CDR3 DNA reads TGTGCCAGCAAAGGCAACAATGAGCAGTTCTTC. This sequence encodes CASKGNNEQFF.

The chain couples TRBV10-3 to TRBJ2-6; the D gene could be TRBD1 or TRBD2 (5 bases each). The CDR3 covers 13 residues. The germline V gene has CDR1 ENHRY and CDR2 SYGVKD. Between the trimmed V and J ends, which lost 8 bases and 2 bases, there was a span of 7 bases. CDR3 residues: CAIRGTGANVLTF. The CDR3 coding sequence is TGTGCCATCCGGGGCACTGGGGCCAACGTCCTGACTTTC.

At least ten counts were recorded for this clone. The CDR3 DNA sequence: TGTGCCAGCACCTACCTAGGACAGGGTGCTAATGAAAAACTGTTTTTT. Translated: CASTYLGQGANEKLFF. The rearrangement joins TRBV11-2 to TRBJ1-4; 8 bases line up with TRBD1. Germline CDR1 is SGHAT and CDR2 is FQNNGV. The CDR3 consists of 16 residues. J lost 3 bases, V lost 7 bases, and 10 bases had no gene match.

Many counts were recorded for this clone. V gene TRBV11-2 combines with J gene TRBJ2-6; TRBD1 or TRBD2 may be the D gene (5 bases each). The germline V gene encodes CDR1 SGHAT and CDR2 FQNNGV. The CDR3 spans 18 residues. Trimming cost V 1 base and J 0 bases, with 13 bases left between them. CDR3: CASSLVPGRTSGANVLTF. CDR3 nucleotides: TGTGCCAGCAGCTTAGTTCCGGGACGGACCTCTGGGGCCAACGTCCTGACTTTC.

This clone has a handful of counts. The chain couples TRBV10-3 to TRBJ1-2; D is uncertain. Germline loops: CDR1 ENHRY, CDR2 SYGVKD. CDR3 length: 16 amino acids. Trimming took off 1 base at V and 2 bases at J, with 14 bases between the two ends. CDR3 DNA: TGTGCCATCAGTGAGTTGAATCCGGGCAGCAACTATGGCTACACCTTC. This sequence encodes CAISELNPGSNYGYTF.

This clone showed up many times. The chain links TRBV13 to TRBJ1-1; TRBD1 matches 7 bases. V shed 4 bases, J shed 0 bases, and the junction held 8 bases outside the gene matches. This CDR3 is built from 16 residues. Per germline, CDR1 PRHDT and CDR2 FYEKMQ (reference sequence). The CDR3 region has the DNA TGTGCCAGCAGCTCGACAGGGAGAGGGATGAACACTGAAGCTTTCTTT. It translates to CASSSTGRGMNTEAFF.

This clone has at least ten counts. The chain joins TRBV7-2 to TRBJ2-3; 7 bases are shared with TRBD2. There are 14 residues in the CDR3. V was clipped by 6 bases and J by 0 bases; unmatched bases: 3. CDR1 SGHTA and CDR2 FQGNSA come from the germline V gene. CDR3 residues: CASSTRGSTDTQYF. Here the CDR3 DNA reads TGTGCCAGCAGTACGCGGGGGAGCACAGATACGCAGTATTTT.

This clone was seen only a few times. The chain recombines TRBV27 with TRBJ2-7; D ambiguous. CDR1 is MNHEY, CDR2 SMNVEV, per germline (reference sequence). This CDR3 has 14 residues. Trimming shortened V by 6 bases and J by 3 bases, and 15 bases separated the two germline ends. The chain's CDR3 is CASRVAMHVYEQYF. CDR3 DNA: TGTGCCAGCAGGGTTGCAATGCACGTCTACGAGCAGTACTTC.

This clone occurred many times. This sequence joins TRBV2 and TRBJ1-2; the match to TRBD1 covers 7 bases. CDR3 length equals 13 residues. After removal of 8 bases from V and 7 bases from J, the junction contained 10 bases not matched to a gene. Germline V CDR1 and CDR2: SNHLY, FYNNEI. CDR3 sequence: CASRRGQDFGYTF. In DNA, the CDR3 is TGTGCCAGCCGGAGGGGGCAGGATTTTGGCTACACCTTC.

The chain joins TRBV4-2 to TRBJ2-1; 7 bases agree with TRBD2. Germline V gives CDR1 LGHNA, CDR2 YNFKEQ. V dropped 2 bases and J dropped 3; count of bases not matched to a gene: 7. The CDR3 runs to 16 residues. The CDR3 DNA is TGTGCCAGCAGCCAAAAACGACTAGCAGACTACAATGAGCAGTTCTTC. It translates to CASSQKRLADYNEQFF.

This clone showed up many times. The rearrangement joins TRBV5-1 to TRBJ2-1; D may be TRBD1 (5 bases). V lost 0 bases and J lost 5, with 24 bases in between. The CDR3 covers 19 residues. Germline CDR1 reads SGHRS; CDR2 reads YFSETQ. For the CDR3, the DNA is TGCGCCAGCAGCTTGGCCTACCTCATACAGGAAGGCAATGACAATGAGCAGTTCTTC. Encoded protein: CASSLAYLIQEGNDNEQFF.

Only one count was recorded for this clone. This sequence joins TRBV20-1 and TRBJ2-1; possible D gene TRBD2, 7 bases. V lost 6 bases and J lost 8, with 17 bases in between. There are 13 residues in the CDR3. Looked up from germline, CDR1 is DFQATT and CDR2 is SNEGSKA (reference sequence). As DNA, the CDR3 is TGCAGTGCCTGGTGGGGGGGCCTGGATGAGCAGTTCTTC. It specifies CSAWWGGLDEQFF.

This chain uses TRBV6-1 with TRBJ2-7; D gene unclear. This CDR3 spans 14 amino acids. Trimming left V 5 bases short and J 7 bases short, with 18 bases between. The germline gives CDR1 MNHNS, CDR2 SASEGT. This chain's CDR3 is CASSHRDRVREQYF. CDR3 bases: TGTGCCAGCAGTCATCGCGATAGGGTGAGAGAGCAGTACTTC.

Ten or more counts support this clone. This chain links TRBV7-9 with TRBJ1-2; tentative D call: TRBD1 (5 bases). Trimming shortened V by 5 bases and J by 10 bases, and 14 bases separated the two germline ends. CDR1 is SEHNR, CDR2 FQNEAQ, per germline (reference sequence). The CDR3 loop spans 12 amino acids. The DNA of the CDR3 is TGTGCCAGCAGCCCTTCAGGGAGTCTCTACACCTTC. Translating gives CASSPSGSLYTF.

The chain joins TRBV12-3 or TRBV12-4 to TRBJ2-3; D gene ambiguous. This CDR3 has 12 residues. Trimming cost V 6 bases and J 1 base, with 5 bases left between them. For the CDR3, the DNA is TGTGCCAGCAGCCCCCGCACAGATACGCAGTATTTT. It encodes CASSPRTDTQYF.

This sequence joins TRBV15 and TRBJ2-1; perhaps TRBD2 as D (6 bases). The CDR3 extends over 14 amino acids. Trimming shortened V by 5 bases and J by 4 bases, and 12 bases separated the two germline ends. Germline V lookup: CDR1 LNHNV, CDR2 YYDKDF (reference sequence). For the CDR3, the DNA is TGTGCCACCAGCGATCGGGGGTCTTACAATGAGCAGTTCTTC. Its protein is CATSDRGSYNEQFF.

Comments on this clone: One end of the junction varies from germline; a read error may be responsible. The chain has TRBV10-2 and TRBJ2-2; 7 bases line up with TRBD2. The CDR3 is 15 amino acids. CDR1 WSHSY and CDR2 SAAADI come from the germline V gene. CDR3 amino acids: CGSSPTSRVTGELFF. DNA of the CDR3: TGCGGCAGCAGTCCGACTAGCCGGGTTACCGGGGAGCTGTTTTTT.

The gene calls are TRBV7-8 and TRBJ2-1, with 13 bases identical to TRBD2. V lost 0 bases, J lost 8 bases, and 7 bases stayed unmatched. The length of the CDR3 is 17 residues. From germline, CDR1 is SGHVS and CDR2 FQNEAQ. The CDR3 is CASSLAGGTSGIHEQFF. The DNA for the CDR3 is TGTGCCAGCAGCTTAGCGGGGGGGACTAGCGGGATACATGAGCAGTTCTTC.

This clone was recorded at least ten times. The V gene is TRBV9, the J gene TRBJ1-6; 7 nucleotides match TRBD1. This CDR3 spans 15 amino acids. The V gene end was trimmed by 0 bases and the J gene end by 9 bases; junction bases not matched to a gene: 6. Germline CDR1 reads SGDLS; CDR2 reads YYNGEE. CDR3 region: CASSVVQGRGSPLHF. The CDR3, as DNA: TGTGCCAGCAGCGTAGTACAGGGGAGGGGTTCACCCCTCCACTTT.

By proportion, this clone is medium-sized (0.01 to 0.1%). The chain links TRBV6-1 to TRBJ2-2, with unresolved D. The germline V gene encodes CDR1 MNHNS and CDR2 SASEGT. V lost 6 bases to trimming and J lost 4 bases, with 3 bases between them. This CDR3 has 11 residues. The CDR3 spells CASRSTGELFF. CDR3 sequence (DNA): TGTGCCAGCAGATCCACCGGGGAGCTGTTTTTT.

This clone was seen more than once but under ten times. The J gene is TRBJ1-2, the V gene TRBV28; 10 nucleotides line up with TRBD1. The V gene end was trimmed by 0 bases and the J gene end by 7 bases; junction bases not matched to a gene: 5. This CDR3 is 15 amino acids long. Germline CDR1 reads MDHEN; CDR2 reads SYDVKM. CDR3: CASSLWAGQGTGYTF. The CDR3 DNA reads TGTGCCAGCAGTTTATGGGCGGGACAGGGGACTGGCTACACCTTC.

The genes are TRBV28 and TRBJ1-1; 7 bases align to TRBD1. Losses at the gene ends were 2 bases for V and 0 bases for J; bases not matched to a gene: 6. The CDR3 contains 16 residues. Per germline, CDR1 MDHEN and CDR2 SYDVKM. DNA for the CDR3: TGTGCCAGCAGTTTAAGCGAGGGGGCCATGAACACTGAAGCTTTCTTT. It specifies CASSLSEGAMNTEAFF.

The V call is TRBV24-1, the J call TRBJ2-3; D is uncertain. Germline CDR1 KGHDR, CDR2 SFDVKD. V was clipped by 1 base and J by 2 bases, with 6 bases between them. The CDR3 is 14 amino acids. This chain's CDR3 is CATSDFPTTDTQYF. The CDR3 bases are TGTGCCACCAGTGATTTTCCCACCACAGATACGCAGTATTTT.

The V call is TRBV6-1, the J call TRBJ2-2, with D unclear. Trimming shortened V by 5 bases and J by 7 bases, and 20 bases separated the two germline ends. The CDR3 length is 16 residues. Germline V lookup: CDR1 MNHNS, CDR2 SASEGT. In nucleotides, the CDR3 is TGTGCCAGCAGTTTACGAGTCCCCCAGAGTGGCGGGGAGCTGTTTTTT. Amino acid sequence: CASSLRVPQSGGELFF.

The CDR3 sequence: CASSLGQARRPLHF. The CDR3 DNA follows: TGTGCCAGCAGCTTAGGGCAGGCACGGCGTCCCCTCCACTTT. V usage is TRBV11-2 and J usage is TRBJ1-6; D unresolved. There are 14 residues in the CDR3. Germline values: CDR1 SGHAT, CDR2 FQNNGV. Deletions cut 1 base from V and 13 bases from J, with 14 bases between.

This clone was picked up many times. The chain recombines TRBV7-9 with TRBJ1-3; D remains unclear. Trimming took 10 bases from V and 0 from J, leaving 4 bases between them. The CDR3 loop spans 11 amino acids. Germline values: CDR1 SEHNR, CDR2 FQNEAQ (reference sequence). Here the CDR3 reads CATGSGNTIYF. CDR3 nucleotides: TGTGCCACAGGCTCTGGAAACACCATATATTTT.

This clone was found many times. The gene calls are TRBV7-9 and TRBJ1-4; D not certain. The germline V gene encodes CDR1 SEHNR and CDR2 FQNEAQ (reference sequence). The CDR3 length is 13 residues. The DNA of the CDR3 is TGTGCTGTTTCGAAGCAGGATAATGAAAAACTGTTTTTT. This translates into CAVSKQDNEKLFF.

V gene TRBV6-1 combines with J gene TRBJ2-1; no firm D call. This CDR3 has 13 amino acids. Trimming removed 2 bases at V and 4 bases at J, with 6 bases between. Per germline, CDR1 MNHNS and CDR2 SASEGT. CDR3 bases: TGTGCCAGCAGTGAAAGACGGTACAATGAGCAGTTCTTC. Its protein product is CASSERRYNEQFF.

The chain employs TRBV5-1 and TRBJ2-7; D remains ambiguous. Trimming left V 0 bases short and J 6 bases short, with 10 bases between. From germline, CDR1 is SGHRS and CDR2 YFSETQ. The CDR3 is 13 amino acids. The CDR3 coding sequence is TGCGCCAGCAGCTTGGGGTCCAGGACCGAGCAGTACTTC. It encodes CASSLGSRTEQYF.

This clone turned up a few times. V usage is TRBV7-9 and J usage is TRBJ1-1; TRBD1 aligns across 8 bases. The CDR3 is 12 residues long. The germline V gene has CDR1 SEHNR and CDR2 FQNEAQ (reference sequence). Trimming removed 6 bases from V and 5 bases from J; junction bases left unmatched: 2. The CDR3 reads CASRQGVTEAFF. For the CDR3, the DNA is TGTGCCAGCAGACAGGGGGTAACTGAAGCTTTCTTT. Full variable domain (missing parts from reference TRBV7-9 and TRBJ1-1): DTGVSQNPRHKITKRGQNVTFRCDPISEHNRLYWYRQTLGQGPEFLTYFQNEAQLEKSRLLSDRFSAERPKGSFSTLEIQRTEQGDSAMYLCASRQGVTEAFFGQGTRLTVV.